Listed below are T cell receptor beta chains from one sample, sequenced in a study of CD8 T cells in ankylosing spondylitis. TCRdb used MiXCR to reprocess the 5' RACE reads, holding one entry per CDR3 protein. This sample carries some 700,000 distinct CDR3 sequences, around 20% of them seen once, and the ten largest clones take under 20%. Source material: blood, either unsorted or a sorted T cell fraction (not recorded which). The source of these receptors is a male donor with ankylosing spondylitis. CDR3s include the opening cysteine and the closing phenylalanine or tryptophan. Fields, in order: V gene, J gene, D gene, clone size, CDR3 protein, CDR3 DNA. D genes are given only for firm matches. Rows may omit the clone size; those that give it use once, few, many or a size class.

>TRBV5-1|TRBJ2-1|NA|NA
CASSLGSRLAGYNEQFF
TGCGCCAGCAGCTTGGGCTCACGGCTAGCAGGCTACAATGAGCAGTTCTTC
>TRBV28|TRBJ1-2|TRBD1|few
CASSYDAGTGGIHGYTF
TGTGCCAGCAGTTACGACGCCGGGACAGGGGGAATACATGGCTACACCTTC
>TRBV12-3/TRBV12-4|TRBJ2-3|TRBD1|NA
CASSSGTGFSDTQYF
TGTGCCAGCAGCAGCGGGACAGGGTTTTCAGATACGCAGTATTTT
>TRBV5-1|TRBJ1-2|TRBD1|few
CASSLVTGDGYTF
TGCGCCAGCAGCTTGGTAACAGGGGATGGCTACACCTTC
>TRBV7-2|TRBJ2-1|NA|NA
CASPGLHNEQFF
TGTGCCAGCCCGGGACTCCACAATGAGCAGTTCTTC
>TRBV12-3/TRBV12-4|TRBJ1-1|NA|few
CASSTRQDLGATEAFF
TGTGCCAGCAGTACCAGACAGGACCTGGGGGCGACTGAAGCTTTCTTT
>TRBV29-1|TRBJ2-7|NA|few
CSVGRMNSYEQYF
TGCAGCGTTGGGAGGATGAACTCCTACGAGCAGTACTTC
>TRBV6-5|TRBJ2-5|TRBD2|NA
CASITSGGGETQYF
TGTGCCAGCATTACTAGCGGGGGGGGAGAGACCCAGTACTTC
>TRBV30|TRBJ2-2|NA|few
CAWIPGHRAGELFF
TGTGCCTGGATCCCGGGACACAGGGCCGGGGAGCTGTTTTTT
>TRBV7-3|TRBJ2-3|TRBD1|NA
CASSPAGQGMYTQYF
TGTGCCAGCAGCCCAGCTGGACAGGGGATGTATACGCAGTATTTT